The 21 T cell receptor beta chains in this list originate from one sample, sequenced in a study of control samples from healthy donors and cancer patients. Repertoires were generated with immunoSEQ multiplex PCR, while TCRdb's copy carries only in-frame clones and drops some. The table includes 150,000 to 180,000 clones, 93% detected once. Material: blood. The receptor set was obtained from a man aged 50 or older in good health.

This clone was detected once. The chain recombines TRBV19 with TRBJ2-5; TRBD2 matches at 16 bases. CDR1 and CDR2 (germline): LNHDA, SQIVND (reference sequence). The CDR3 runs to 17 residues. J was trimmed by 5 bases and V by 4 bases; bases with no gene match: 7. The CDR3 reads CASSTGLAGGPRETQYF. The CDR3 DNA sequence: TGTGCCAGTAGTACGGGACTAGCGGGAGGGCCTAGGGAGACCCAGTACTTC.

The J gene is TRBJ1-2, the V gene TRBV19; TRBD1 aligns across 8 bases. Germline loops: CDR1 LNHDA, CDR2 SQIVND (reference sequence). The CDR3 is made up of 16 amino acids. J gave up 5 bases and V 4 bases, and 12 bases lay outside the gene matches. The CDR3 spells CASSKVLSQGDYGYTF. CDR3 nucleotide sequence: TGTGCCAGTAGTAAAGTCCTGTCACAGGGGGATTATGGCTACACCTTC.

This clone was seen just once. The CDR3 loop reads CASKGGTDTQYF. CDR3 coding DNA: TGTGCCAGTAAGGGGGGCACAGATACGCAGTATTTT. The rearrangement links TRBV19 to TRBJ2-3; D might be TRBD1 (6 bases). This CDR3 is built from 12 residues. The germline V gene encodes CDR1 LNHDA and CDR2 SQIVND (reference sequence). V was shortened by 7 bases and J by 1 base, with 6 bases between the two germline ends.

V is TRBV27 and J is TRBJ1-2; D gene unclear. CDR1 and CDR2 from the germline V gene are MNHEY and SMNVEV (reference sequence). The V gene lost 6 bases and the J gene lost 8 bases, with 13 bases spanning the gap. The CDR3 spans 12 residues. The chain's CDR3 is CASRSRMWGYTF. The CDR3 nucleotides are TGTGCCAGCAGGTCCAGAATGTGGGGCTACACCTTC.

J is TRBJ1-1 and V is TRBV6-5; a weak D match, TRBD1 (6 bases). V dropped 5 bases and J dropped 1 base, with 14 bases sitting between them. CDR1 is MNHEY and CDR2 is SVGAGI in the germline V gene. The CDR3 covers 15 residues. CDR3 in DNA: TGTGCCAGCAGTACACGGACAGCGTCGAACACTGAAGCTTTCTTT. Amino acid sequence: CASSTRTASNTEAFF.

The chain is built from TRBV2 and TRBJ1-6; 9 positions match TRBD1. This CDR3 spans 14 amino acids. CDR1 and CDR2 (germline): SNHLY, FYNNEI. V shed 5 bases, J shed 14 bases, and the junction held 10 bases outside the gene matches. The CDR3 DNA sequence: TGTGCCAGCAGTTCACGGGACAGGGCCTTGGCCCTCCACTTT. This translates into CASSSRDRALALHF. Full variable domain (rest looked up from reference TRBV2 and TRBJ1-6): EPEVTQTPSHQVTQMGQEVILRCVPISNHLYFYWYRQILGQKVEFLVSFYNNEISEKSEIFDDQFSVERPDGSNFTLKIRSTKLEDSAMYFCASSSRDRALALHFGNGTRLTVT.

The chain recombines TRBV6-5 with TRBJ2-7, with a tentative D call TRBD1 (6 bases). The V end was cut by 4 bases, the J end by 7 bases, with 14 bases between. The CDR3 runs 13 residues. CDR1 and CDR2 (germline): MNHEY, SVGAGI. The CDR3 DNA sequence: TGTGCCAGCAGTTTTTCACAGGGAAGGGAGCAGTACTTC. This sequence encodes CASSFSQGREQYF.

This sequence joins TRBV9 and TRBJ1-4; D is unclear. The CDR3 contains 14 residues. The V gene's germline CDR1 is SGDLS and CDR2 YYNGEE. V was trimmed by 4 bases and J by 14 bases, leaving 21 bases between them. This CDR3 is CASSSGDPAKDLFF. CDR3 nucleotides: TGTGCCAGCAGCTCCGGAGACCCTGCGAAGGATCTGTTTTTT.

The V gene is TRBV2, the J gene TRBJ2-5; TRBD2 agrees at 8 bases. The V and J ends lost 6 bases and 3 bases, in that order; junction bases with no gene match: 12. Germline V gives CDR1 SNHLY, CDR2 FYNNEI. The CDR3 runs to 16 residues. CDR3 protein: CASSSLTGGAKETQYF. DNA of the CDR3: TGTGCCAGCAGCAGTCTAACGGGAGGGGCCAAAGAGACCCAGTACTTC.

The chain joins TRBV6-5 to TRBJ2-7; perhaps D is TRBD1 or TRBD2 (5 bases each). Trimming cost V 4 bases and J 2 bases, with 15 bases left between them. This CDR3 comprises 15 residues. The germline V gene encodes CDR1 MNHEY and CDR2 SVGAGI. The CDR3 region is CASSSGTGTPYEQYF. The CDR3, as DNA: TGTGCCAGCAGTTCAGGGACGGGTACTCCCTACGAGCAGTACTTC.

The chain carries TRBV27 and TRBJ2-3, with no clear D. V was clipped by 0 bases and J by 2 bases, with 6 bases between them. Germline-derived CDR1 and CDR2 are MNHEY and SMNVEV (reference sequence). CDR3 length: 14 residues. The CDR3 coding sequence is TGTGCCAGCAGTTTATCCCGTACCACAGATACGCAGTATTTT. Its translation is CASSLSRTTDTQYF.

The chain joins TRBV9 to TRBJ2-1; 12 bases are shared with TRBD2. Germline V gives CDR1 SGDLS, CDR2 YYNGEE. V lost 0 bases and J lost 2; bases outside the gene matches: 6. The CDR3 is made up of 18 amino acids. The CDR3 DNA follows: TGTGCCAGCAGCGTAGGACTAGCGGGAGCGTTCACCTACAATGAGCAGTTCTTC. This codes for CASSVGLAGAFTYNEQFF.

This chain links TRBV6-1 with TRBJ2-7; D is unclear. Per germline, CDR1 MNHNS and CDR2 SASEGT. V lost 1 base and J lost 3, with 7 bases in between. The CDR3 extends over 13 amino acids. CDR3 residues: CASSEVANYEQYF. The CDR3 bases are TGTGCCAGCAGTGAAGTCGCTAACTACGAGCAGTACTTC.

This sequence joins TRBV2 and TRBJ1-5; D not resolved. Trimming left V 6 bases short and J 4 bases short, with 10 bases between. In germline, CDR1 is SNHLY, CDR2 FYNNEI. The CDR3 contains 13 residues. CDR3 DNA sequence: TGTGCCAGCAGCACGGACGGAAATCAGCCCCAGCATTTT. This gives the protein CASSTDGNQPQHF.

This clone was picked up one time. The chain uses TRBV9 and TRBJ2-7; TRBD2 matches at 11 bases. In germline, CDR1 is SGDLS, CDR2 YYNGEE. The V gene end was trimmed by 6 bases and the J gene end by 5 bases; junction bases not matched to a gene: 10. The CDR3 spans 15 residues. The CDR3 here is CASTVSGRALDEQYF. The CDR3 nucleotides are TGTGCCAGCACCGTTAGCGGGAGGGCCCTCGACGAGCAGTACTTC.

This chain joins TRBV15 and TRBJ2-7, with D tentatively TRBD1 or TRBD2 (6 bases each). The CDR3 length is 15 residues. V was shortened by 5 bases and J by 0 bases, with 14 bases between the two germline ends. Per germline, CDR1 LNHNV and CDR2 YYDKDF (reference sequence). The CDR3 sequence is CATSGGGTDSYEQYF. Written as DNA, the CDR3 is TGTGCCACCAGCGGGGGCGGGACCGACTCCTACGAGCAGTACTTC.

V is TRBV10-3 and J is TRBJ2-3, with D possibly being TRBD1 (6 bases). The CDR3 has 15 residues. Germline V gene lookup returns CDR1 ENHRY and CDR2 SYGVKD. V was trimmed by 6 bases and J by 0 bases, leaving 13 bases between them. The CDR3 DNA follows: TGTGCCATCAGCCCAGGGGCGGCTAGCACAGATACGCAGTATTTT. This encodes CAISPGAASTDTQYF.

The chain has TRBV30 and TRBJ2-7; 7 nucleotides match TRBD1. V dropped 4 bases and J dropped 3; count of bases not matched to a gene: 0. The V gene's germline CDR1 is GTSNPN and CDR2 SVGIG (reference sequence). CDR3 length: 11 residues. CDR3 bases: TGTGCCTGGACAGGGGGCTACGAGCAGTACTTC. This sequence encodes CAWTGGYEQYF.

The genes are TRBV7-8 and TRBJ2-2; D remains ambiguous. From germline, CDR1 is SGHVS and CDR2 FQNEAQ. Trimming removed 4 bases from V and 2 bases from J, with 8 bases in between. The CDR3 totals 14 residues. CDR3 sequence (DNA): TGTGCCAGCAGCTCAGGCAGTAACACCGGGGAGCTGTTTTTT. It yields the protein CASSSGSNTGELFF.

The chain is built from TRBV7-9 and TRBJ2-3; perhaps TRBD2 as D (5 bases). The CDR3 is 14 residues long. Per germline, CDR1 SEHNR and CDR2 FQNEAQ (reference sequence). Trimming removed 6 bases at V and 6 bases at J, with 16 bases between. The CDR3 spells CASRKDKRTDTQYF. CDR3 nucleotides: TGTGCCAGCAGAAAAGATAAACGGACTGATACGCAGTATTTT.

V and J are TRBV6-1 and TRBJ1-2; 8 positions match TRBD1. The CDR3 runs to 15 residues. Germline V gene lookup returns CDR1 MNHNS and CDR2 SASEGT. V was clipped by 1 base and J by 5 bases; unmatched bases: 6. In nucleotides, the CDR3 is TGTGCCAGCAGTGAAGTCGACAGGGGCCGTTATGGCTACACCTTC. It yields the protein CASSEVDRGRYGYTF.